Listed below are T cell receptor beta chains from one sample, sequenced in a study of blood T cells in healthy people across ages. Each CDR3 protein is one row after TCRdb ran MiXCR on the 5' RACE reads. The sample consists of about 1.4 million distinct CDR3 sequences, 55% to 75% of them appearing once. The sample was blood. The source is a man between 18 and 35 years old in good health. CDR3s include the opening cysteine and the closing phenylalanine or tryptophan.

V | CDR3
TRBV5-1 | CASTPGGEVPDTQYF
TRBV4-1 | CASSHRDRNNEKLFF
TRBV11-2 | CASSLLVVPASETQYF
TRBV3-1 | CASSQSGAGELNEQFF
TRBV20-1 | CSAPPSGSSYEQYF
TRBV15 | CATSRNSQVAEAFF
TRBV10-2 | CASSESRTSVPYNEQFF
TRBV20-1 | CSARESGVDNEQFF
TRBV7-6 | CASSRTTGWSPLHF
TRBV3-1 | CASSQGTGAGYEQYF
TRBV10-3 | CAISERDRPSEAFF
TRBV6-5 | CASSYQGASGYTF
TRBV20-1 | CSAMGPRQGYNEQFF
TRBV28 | CASTHREGNEQFF
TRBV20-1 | CSARWREEGSYEQYF
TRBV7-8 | CAISPGRTASGANVLTF
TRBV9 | CASSVAAGGNEQFF
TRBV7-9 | CASSLAQLSPLHF
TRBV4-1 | CASSQGPRYEQYF
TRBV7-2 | CASSRGPGGQVDTQYF
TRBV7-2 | CASSWTAGGSRNSPLHF
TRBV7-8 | CASSSGISEQYF
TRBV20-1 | CSARDPTSGGNEQFF
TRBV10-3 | CAISDGDGYTF
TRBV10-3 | CAISESGGSSGNTIYF
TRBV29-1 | CSVEDRSGNSLITGELFF
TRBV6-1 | CASTAITSGANVLTF
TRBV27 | CASANQGDGYEQYF
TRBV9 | CASSVEGTGSLYGYTF
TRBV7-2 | CASSQGTSGGQETQYF
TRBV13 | CASSLSAPPYEQYF
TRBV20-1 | CSALTTGWWGNTIYF
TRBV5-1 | CVSSLVGRGGNEQFF